Here is one T cell receptor (beta chain) with its context. What this receptor recognizes is not known. No base quality values were provided; no much bigger clone lies one nucleotide off. The data were obtained in a study of shared T cell receptors in the human thymus (dated by TCRdb to the early 2020s). Describing the broader study: The study investigated the way shared, self-reactive T-cell receptor alpha chains are produced in the human thymus.

Receptor libraries were prepared by the immunoSEQ multiplex PCR assay. The immuneACCESS repertoire file appears here via TCRdb, limited to in-frame rearrangements. These files lack a portion of the clones; in checked studies, under half of the deficit traces to unresolved V genes, and the cause of the others is not known. The table for this sample lists hundreds of thousands of clones; approximately 90% of them were counted only once. Around 0.0099% of the sample is taken by the ten largest. The CDR3 holds 17 amino acids from the cysteine to the phenylalanine. The DNA shown is the 51-base CDR3, in frame from base 1. The germline V gene (reference sequence) yields LNHDA for CDR1 and SQIVND for CDR2. The germline V and J ends show losses of 7 bases and 3 bases respectively, and no gene match explains 10 bases of the junction. The same sample was also studied in work on human thymus T cells. Looking at the second paper: The donors were immunologically healthy infants in Finland who had open corrective cardiac surgery for congenital heart defects. Thymus tissue was obtained as surgical resects removed during corrective cardiac surgery. Both the thymic and the peripheral blood repertoires appeared to show biased V and J gene segment usage. According to the related research, thymic TCR repertoires were highly overlapping among unrelated individuals. The study described the TCR alpha and beta repertoires in fewer than 10 infant thymus samples and a few matching peripheral blood samples. Donor ages ranged from roughly 7 to 250 days, and the cohort comprised five to seven male and a couple of female infants. After being mechanically released from the tissue, thymocytes were kept at -70 degrees C in pellets of about 10-33 million cells. Genomic DNA was extracted from frozen cell pellets with a QIAsymphony instrument. The immunoSEQ multiplex PCR assay was used to amplify the TCRB and TCRAD loci from a standardized amount of quality-controlled genomic DNA. The V(D)J region was spanned by amplicons of a length sufficient to cover the CDR3 and to identify V and J genes. The commercial immunoSEQ service was used to sequence amplicons on an Illumina platform. Corrections for primer bias and sequencing errors followed previously described methods, while TCRAD and TCRB definitions were based on the IMGT database. The repertoires were analysed using immunoSEQ Analyzer 3.0 and VDJTools for basic statistics, V/J segment usage, diversity estimates, rarefaction and pairwise overlap. Diversity was estimated with Chao1, ChaoE, Efron-Thisted, Shannon and inverse Simpson indices, and also on datasets down-sampled to the smallest sample. Repertoire overlap used strict matching of CDR3 nucleotide sequence, V gene and J gene, with Jaccard-based multidimensional scaling clustering. Thymus samples yielded on average around 810,000 unique TCRB clonotypes, compared with 80,000 to 85,000 from blood samples.

Sequencing was done on a sample of thymocytes. The clonotype comes from a boy in the first two years of life with a congenital heart defect. Donor details come from another sample of the same person, matched by shared clones. The rearranged chain carries TRBV19 and TRBJ2-7, with TRBD2 matching 15 junction bases. The nucleotide sequence reads TGTGCCAGTACTACGGGACTAGCGGGGGGCCGAGACTACGAGCAGTACTTC. Translated, it gives CASTTGLAGGRDYEQYF.